Sequencing of this T cell receptor (beta chain) was carried out in a study of monozygotic twins with inflammatory bowel disease. The study's findings and limits: With inverse Simpson as the measure, TCRbeta diversity was lower in IBD patients than in healthy co-twins.

Starting material for each TCR library was approximately 3,500 ng of total RNA. After re-calling the 5' RACE reads, TCRdb lists one entry per CDR3 protein, DNA absent. This table holds under 350,000 distinct CDR3 sequences. About this clonotype itself: Antigen unknown.

CDR3 size: 13 residues. The gene calls are TRBV12-3 or TRBV12-4 and TRBJ1-5. The TCR comes from a human donor with ulcerative colitis or Crohn's disease, or a healthy co-twin of an affected twin (not recorded which). The sequenced sample consisted of blood. CDR3 loop: CASKQNMNQPQHF.